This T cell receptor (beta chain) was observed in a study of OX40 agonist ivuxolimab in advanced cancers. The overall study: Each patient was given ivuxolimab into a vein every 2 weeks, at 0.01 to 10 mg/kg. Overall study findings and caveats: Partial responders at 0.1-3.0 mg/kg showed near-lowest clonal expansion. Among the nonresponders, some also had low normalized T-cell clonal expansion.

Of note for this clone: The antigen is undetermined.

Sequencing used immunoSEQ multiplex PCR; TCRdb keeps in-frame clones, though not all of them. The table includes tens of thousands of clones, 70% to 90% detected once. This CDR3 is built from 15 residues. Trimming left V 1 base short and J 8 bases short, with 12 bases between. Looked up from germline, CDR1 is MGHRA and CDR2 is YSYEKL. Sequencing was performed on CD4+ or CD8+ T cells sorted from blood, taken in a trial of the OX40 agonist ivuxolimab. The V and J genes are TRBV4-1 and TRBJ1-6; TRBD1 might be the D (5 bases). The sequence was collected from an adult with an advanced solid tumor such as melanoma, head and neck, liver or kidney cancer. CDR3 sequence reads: CASSQGGQSYSPLHF. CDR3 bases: TGCGCCAGCAGCCAAGGGGGCCAGTCTTATTCACCCCTCCACTTT.